This T cell receptor beta chain was recorded in a study of siplizumab effects on memory and regulatory T cells. In a few donor pairs, unstimulated naive, memory, effector memory and TEMRA subsets were sequenced. V lost 6 bases and J lost 0, with 14 bases in between. Germline assignment: CDR1 MNHNY and CDR2 SVGAGI (reference sequence). The CDR3 consists of 15 residues. TCRdb's table, derived via immunoSEQ multiplex PCR, lists solely in-frame clones and lacks some. The table shows around 58,000 clones, with over 80% occurring only once. Regarding the study as a whole: A naive or memory phenotype could not be assigned to roughly 75-97% of the proliferating CD4+ or CD8+ clones. Alloreactive sequences tracing back to unstimulated CD4+ memory cells were significantly reduced by siplizumab. The mean Treg-derived percentage of mappable alloreactive CD4+ clones was about 63% with siplizumab compared with about 28% in controls.

This clone was detected a few times. Its specificity is unknown. The specimen was memory CD4+ T cells sorted from blood. The TCR sequence derives from a human donor in good health. The V gene is TRBV6-6, the J gene TRBJ1-1; the D is unclear. The DNA for the CDR3 is TGTGCCAGCAGACTCCGGTGGGGTCTGAACACTGAAGCTTTCTTT. This codes for CASRLRWGLNTEAFF.